This T cell receptor beta chain was found in a study of persistence of HIV-infected CD4 T cells (dated by TCRdb to the early 2020s). Turning to the overall study: CMV- and HIV-1 Gag-responding CD4+ T cells were isolated from ART-treated individuals so that antigen-driven clonal expansion of HIV-1-infected cells could be examined. Cross-participant TCR cluster analysis included roughly 8 participants for CMV and 6 or 7 participants for Gag. Peripheral blood samples of up to 180 mL were taken at multiple time points, with the exception of a couple of participants who underwent leukapheresis at a single time point. The clonality of all cells in each sorted population was assessed by TCRbeta sequencing, whereas the clonality of infected cells was assessed by proviral sequencing. The median time participants had been on suppressive ART was 8 years.

This clone was found a few times. The antigen this receptor binds is unknown. Base qualities are missing; no much larger clone stands one base away. Measured from the cysteine to the phenylalanine, the CDR3 is 14 residues long. The DNA shown is the 42-base CDR3, in frame from base 1. The germline V gene yields MDHEN for CDR1 and SYDVKM for CDR2. V and J lose 2 bases and 7 bases, and a span of 14 bases separates them. Paper-wide results and their limitations: TCRbeta richness in CMV- and Gag-responding cells was significantly lower than in anti-CD3/anti-CD28-responding cells; CMV-responding cells had higher oligoclonality than CD3/CD28-stimulated and Gag-responding cells. A correlation was observed between TCR oligoclonality and proviral oligoclonality within the same sorted populations. Bulk TCR analyses could not be limited to the rare CMV-responding cells that actually contained HIV-1 proviruses. Few individuals were included in the study, and only a limited range of antigens was tested. Degenerate expanded CDR3beta sequences were enriched in antigen-responding cells, suggesting convergent selection of CD4+ responses to CMV and Gag.

TCRbeta repertoires were sequenced from genomic DNA with the immunoSEQ hsTCRB assay version 4 in survey mode. Genomic DNA was diluted to around 10 ng/uL, and up to roughly 1 ug per sample was used for TCRbeta sequencing. In the paper's pipeline: Analysis of the TCRbeta data was done in ImmunoSeq Analyzer 3.0, and diversity was computed on productive nucleotide rearrangements. Using the Immunarch R package, lower-bound TCR diversity was estimated with the improved Chao index and clonality was estimated with the Gini coefficient. Different nucleotide rearrangements encoding the same CDR3beta amino acid sequence were counted as distinct clonotypes. TCRbeta sequences significantly enriched in antigen-responding cells relative to anti-CD3/anti-CD28-activated cells were identified by differential abundance analysis. GLIPH2 clustered TCRs by predicted peptide-MHC specificity, both within individual participants and across merged participant data sets. TCRdb took this table from immuneACCESS and kept in-frame rearrangements with V and J called. Such tables lack part of the clones; where checked against another copy, unresolved V genes explain under half of the gap, and the rest is unexplained. The V and J calls and clone size come from that table; D and trimming were worked out from the DNA. Recorded for this sample are 35,000 to 45,000 clones; around 80% of them occurred a single time. In total, the top ten clones hold around 1.5% of the sample.

This specimen's treatment or condition label, per the study, means: suppressive antiretroviral therapy. Lysates of CMV-infected fibroblasts at about 11 ug/mL were used to stimulate the cells. Memory CD4+ T cells that did not respond, being CD40L-negative, CD69-negative and CD45RO-high, were sorted as memory populations depleted of antigen-responding cells. HIV-1-infected adults in whom suppressive ART had been started during chronic infection were enrolled as participants. Participants had undetectable plasma HIV-1 RNA below 50 copies/mL for at least 4 years. To be included, participants needed a CD4+ T cell count above 400 cells/uL and a positive CMV serology. Before stimulation, PBMCs were isolated using density centrifugation and depleted of CD8+ T cells. Stimulation of CD8-depleted PBMCs was carried out for 15 to 20 hours with anti-CD28/CD49d costimulation, CD40-blocking antibody and enfuvirtide, to prevent new infections. Cell sorting was performed on a Beckman Coulter MoFlo Legacy or XDP sorter, and dead cells were excluded with propidium iodide. Genomic DNA was extracted with the QIAamp DNA Mini Kit for samples above one million cells, otherwise with the Quick-DNA Microprep Kit.

The sequence is built from TRBV28 and TRBJ1-2; TRBD1 is a possible D gene, resting on 5 matching bases. Specimen: CD4+ T cells sorted from PBMCs after approximately 19-hour stimulation, collected from a patient who received antiretroviral therapy. The cell subset or site label, read with the paper, signifies: CD40L-CD69- CD45RO-high memory CD4 T cells not responding to CMV lysate. The receptor comes from an adult man with HIV who was CMV-seropositive. The CDR3 in this case is CASSLGGAPGGYTF. The DNA sequence follows: TGTGCCAGCAGTTTAGGAGGGGCGCCGGGTGGCTACACCTTC.